This is a list of T cell receptor beta chains from one sample in a study of blood T cells in healthy people across ages. TCRdb reanalysed the 5' RACE reads using MiXCR and keeps one entry per CDR3 protein. The data show approximately 800,000 distinct CDR3 sequences, 35% to 40% seen once. The sample taken for sequencing was blood. These receptors were obtained from a man aged 18 to 30 in good health. Both conserved end residues are part of each CDR3. Fields, in order: V gene, D gene, clone size, J gene, CDR3 DNA, CDR3 protein. D genes are given only for firm matches. Size is stated for part of the rows, as once, few or many counts, or as a class when the clone is expanded.

V gene: TRBV4-2; D gene: .; clone size: .; J gene: TRBJ2-7; CDR3 DNA: TGTGCCAGCAGCCAAGGGTTCGGCTACGAGCAGTACTTC; CDR3 protein: CASSQGFGYEQYF
V gene: TRBV12-3/TRBV12-4; D gene: .; clone size: few; J gene: TRBJ2-7; CDR3 DNA: TGTGCCAGCACCCCCTTCGGGGCTGGGGAGCAGTACTTC; CDR3 protein: CASTPFGAGEQYF
V gene: TRBV5-1; D gene: .; clone size: .; J gene: TRBJ2-5; CDR3 DNA: TGCACCAGCAGCTTCGCTACCCAAGAGACCCAGTACTTC; CDR3 protein: CTSSFATQETQYF
V gene: TRBV20-1; D gene: .; clone size: .; J gene: TRBJ1-5; CDR3 DNA: TGCAGTGCTATCGGTAATAGCAATCAGCCCCAGCATTTT; CDR3 protein: CSAIGNSNQPQHF
V gene: TRBV7-2; D gene: TRBD1; clone size: .; J gene: TRBJ2-7; CDR3 DNA: TGTGCCAGCAGCTCTGGACAGGGCAGAGTAGACGAGCAGTACTTC; CDR3 protein: CASSSGQGRVDEQYF
V gene: TRBV12-3/TRBV12-4; D gene: TRBD2; clone size: .; J gene: TRBJ2-1; CDR3 DNA: TGTGCCAGCAGTTCCAAGCGGGGACTAGCGGGGGCAGATGAGCAGTTCTTC; CDR3 protein: CASSSKRGLAGADEQFF
V gene: TRBV15; D gene: TRBD1; clone size: .; J gene: TRBJ2-5; CDR3 DNA: TGTGCCACCAGCAGCGCGACAGGGGACGAGACCCAGTACTTC; CDR3 protein: CATSSATGDETQYF
V gene: TRBV7-3; D gene: TRBD2; clone size: few; J gene: TRBJ2-2; CDR3 DNA: TGTGCCAGCAGCCCCGGGGAGGGGAGTTTGGAGCTGTTTTTT; CDR3 protein: CASSPGEGSLELFF
V gene: TRBV10-3; D gene: TRBD2; clone size: few; J gene: TRBJ2-6; CDR3 DNA: TGTGCCATCAGTGACGAGGGGCTAGCGGAACGGGCCAACGTCCTGACTTTC; CDR3 protein: CAISDEGLAERANVLTF
V gene: TRBV20-1; D gene: .; clone size: .; J gene: TRBJ2-5; CDR3 DNA: TGCAGTGCTAATCTAGGGCTTGGAGAGACCCAGTACTTC; CDR3 protein: CSANLGLGETQYF
V gene: TRBV12-3/TRBV12-4; D gene: TRBD1; clone size: many; J gene: TRBJ2-5; CDR3 DNA: TGTGCCAGCAGTCTGGGACAGCGGAAGACCCAGTACTTC; CDR3 protein: CASSLGQRKTQYF
V gene: TRBV7-7; D gene: .; clone size: .; J gene: TRBJ2-1; CDR3 DNA: TGTGCCAGCGGCCCCCGGTACGACGCCTACAATGAGCAGTTCTTC; CDR3 protein: CASGPRYDAYNEQFF
V gene: TRBV6-2/TRBV6-3; D gene: .; clone size: few; J gene: TRBJ2-7; CDR3 DNA: TGTGCCAGCAGTTATGGGCTAGCACAAAAGTACGAGCAGTACTTC; CDR3 protein: CASSYGLAQKYEQYF
V gene: TRBV29-1; D gene: .; clone size: .; J gene: TRBJ1-2; CDR3 DNA: TGCAGCGTTTCTACAGATGGCTACACCTTC; CDR3 protein: CSVSTDGYTF
V gene: TRBV4-3; D gene: .; clone size: few; J gene: TRBJ1-1; CDR3 DNA: TGCGCCAGCAGCCAAGATATCGGCACTGAAGCTTTCTTT; CDR3 protein: CASSQDIGTEAFF
V gene: TRBV5-1; D gene: TRBD2; clone size: many; J gene: TRBJ2-1; CDR3 DNA: TGCGCCAGCAGCCCCGGGACTAGCGGGAAAAATGAGCAGTTCTTC; CDR3 protein: CASSPGTSGKNEQFF
V gene: TRBV2; D gene: .; clone size: .; J gene: TRBJ1-1; CDR3 DNA: TGTGCCAGCATGGGACGGGGGGCGATGAACACTGAAGCTTTCTTT; CDR3 protein: CASMGRGAMNTEAFF
V gene: TRBV6-4; D gene: .; clone size: .; J gene: TRBJ2-2; CDR3 DNA: TGTGCCAGCAGTGAGGGGGGCGACACCGGGGAGCTGTTTTTT; CDR3 protein: CASSEGGDTGELFF
V gene: TRBV12-3/TRBV12-4; D gene: .; clone size: once; J gene: TRBJ2-3; CDR3 DNA: TGTGCCAGCAGTTTCAACCGGATGGGGCCAGATACGCAGTATTTC; CDR3 protein: CASSFNRMGPDTQYF
V gene: TRBV7-9; D gene: TRBD1; clone size: few; J gene: TRBJ2-7; CDR3 DNA: TGTGCCAGCAGCTGGGACAGAGGCAAGGTTGACGAGCAGTACTTC; CDR3 protein: CASSWDRGKVDEQYF
V gene: TRBV15; D gene: .; clone size: .; J gene: TRBJ2-4; CDR3 DNA: TGTGCCACCAGCAACCTGACAGCCCTAGCCAAAAACATTCAGTACTTC; CDR3 protein: CATSNLTALAKNIQYF
V gene: TRBV9; D gene: .; clone size: large; J gene: TRBJ2-3; CDR3 DNA: TGTGCCAGCAGCGTAGTCTGGAAAGCTCCTAGCACAGATACGCAGTATTTT; CDR3 protein: CASSVVWKAPSTDTQYF
V gene: TRBV27; D gene: .; clone size: .; J gene: TRBJ1-2; CDR3 DNA: TGTGCCAGCAGTTTGGGGCAGGGGTCCCTTAACTATGGCTACACCTTC; CDR3 protein: CASSLGQGSLNYGYTF
V gene: TRBV5-5; D gene: TRBD1; clone size: few; J gene: TRBJ2-7; CDR3 DNA: TGTGCCAGCAGATTGGACAGGACTCTCTACAATGAGCAGTACTTC; CDR3 protein: CASRLDRTLYNEQYF
V gene: TRBV5-1; D gene: .; clone size: many; J gene: TRBJ1-1; CDR3 DNA: TGCGCCAGCAGCTCCCTAACCGCGAACACTGAAGCTTTCTTT; CDR3 protein: CASSSLTANTEAFF
V gene: TRBV5-6; D gene: .; clone size: .; J gene: TRBJ2-2; CDR3 DNA: TGTGCCAGCAGCCTCCTCGGAGTAGGGGGGAACACCGGGGAGCTGTTTTTT; CDR3 protein: CASSLLGVGGNTGELFF
V gene: TRBV20-1; D gene: .; clone size: few; J gene: TRBJ1-6; CDR3 DNA: TGCAGTGCTCCTAAAATCGACAGAGATAATTCACCCCTCCACTTT; CDR3 protein: CSAPKIDRDNSPLHF
V gene: TRBV7-6; D gene: .; clone size: many; J gene: TRBJ2-3; CDR3 DNA: TGTGCCAGCAGCTTAGCCCAGGCCAGCACAGATACGCAGTATTTT; CDR3 protein: CASSLAQASTDTQYF
V gene: TRBV25-1; D gene: .; clone size: .; J gene: TRBJ1-2; CDR3 DNA: TGTGCCAGCAGTGAGGGGGCCGCCAATGGCTACACCTTC; CDR3 protein: CASSEGAANGYTF
V gene: TRBV7-2; D gene: .; clone size: few; J gene: TRBJ1-4; CDR3 DNA: TGTGCCAGCAGCACAGAAGCTAATGAAAAACTGTTTTTT; CDR3 protein: CASSTEANEKLFF
V gene: TRBV7-9; D gene: TRBD1; clone size: few; J gene: TRBJ2-1; CDR3 DNA: TGTGCCAGTACCCGGGACAGTTACAATGAGCAGTTCTTC; CDR3 protein: CASTRDSYNEQFF
V gene: TRBV6-5; D gene: TRBD1; clone size: few; J gene: TRBJ2-4; CDR3 DNA: TGTGCCAGCAGTTACTCTCCGGGACAGGGGGCCGTTCCAACCAAAAACATTCAGTACTTC; CDR3 protein: CASSYSPGQGAVPTKNIQYF
V gene: TRBV5-5; D gene: TRBD1; clone size: .; J gene: TRBJ2-7; CDR3 DNA: TGTGCCAGCAGCTTGATGGGACAGGTTTCCTACGAGCAGTACTTC; CDR3 protein: CASSLMGQVSYEQYF
V gene: TRBV27; D gene: .; clone size: many; J gene: TRBJ2-6; CDR3 DNA: TGTGCCAGCAGTTCAGGCTCTGGGGCCAACGTCCTGACTTTC; CDR3 protein: CASSSGSGANVLTF
V gene: TRBV18; D gene: .; clone size: few; J gene: TRBJ2-3; CDR3 DNA: TGTGCCAGCTCACCCCCGGCCGGCACAGATACGCAGTATTTT; CDR3 protein: CASSPPAGTDTQYF
V gene: TRBV5-5; D gene: TRBD1; clone size: .; J gene: TRBJ2-7; CDR3 DNA: TGTGCCAGCAGCTCGAGACAGGGGGTTTCCTACGAGCAGTACTTC; CDR3 protein: CASSSRQGVSYEQYF
V gene: TRBV5-6; D gene: .; clone size: few; J gene: TRBJ2-7; CDR3 DNA: TGTGCCAGCAGCTTTGAGGCCATCTCCTACGAGCAGTACTTC; CDR3 protein: CASSFEAISYEQYF
V gene: TRBV20-1; D gene: .; clone size: few; J gene: TRBJ1-2; CDR3 DNA: TGCAGTGCTAGAACCGGGACGGAGAACTATGGCTACACCTTC; CDR3 protein: CSARTGTENYGYTF
V gene: TRBV9; D gene: TRBD2; clone size: few; J gene: TRBJ2-1; CDR3 DNA: TGTGCCAGCAGCGACCCTAGCGGGGGGGAAGGTTACAATGAGCAGTTCTTC; CDR3 protein: CASSDPSGGEGYNEQFF
V gene: TRBV7-2; D gene: .; clone size: .; J gene: TRBJ2-3; CDR3 DNA: TGTGCCAGCAGTAATAGGGGGGGGACCACAGATACGCAGTATTTT; CDR3 protein: CASSNRGGTTDTQYF
V gene: TRBV5-1; D gene: .; clone size: many; J gene: TRBJ2-1; CDR3 DNA: TGCGCCAGCACCTTAAATCTCAATGAGCAGTTCTTC; CDR3 protein: CASTLNLNEQFF
V gene: TRBV5-6; D gene: TRBD1; clone size: few; J gene: TRBJ1-6; CDR3 DNA: TGTGCCAGCAGTCGGTGGGGACAGGGGTCGTATTCACCCCTCCACTTT; CDR3 protein: CASSRWGQGSYSPLHF
V gene: TRBV15; D gene: .; clone size: few; J gene: TRBJ2-3; CDR3 DNA: TGTGCCACCAGCGGAATCAATAGGAGGGTAGGCACAGATACGCAGTATTTT; CDR3 protein: CATSGINRRVGTDTQYF
V gene: TRBV12-3/TRBV12-4; D gene: .; clone size: many; J gene: TRBJ1-2; CDR3 DNA: TGTGCCAGCAGTCCGACCGGACCGATAGGATATGGCTACACCTTC; CDR3 protein: CASSPTGPIGYGYTF
V gene: TRBV2; D gene: .; clone size: .; J gene: TRBJ1-5; CDR3 DNA: TGTACCAGCAGGTCGGGGGGCAGTAGCAATCAGCCCCAGCATTTT; CDR3 protein: CTSRSGGSSNQPQHF
V gene: TRBV29-1; D gene: .; clone size: .; J gene: TRBJ2-5; CDR3 DNA: TGCAGCGTCGGAAGGGGTCAACGAGAGACCCAGTACTTC; CDR3 protein: CSVGRGQRETQYF